Each of the 8 T cell receptor beta chains below was sequenced from the same sample in a study of T cell repertoires in cytomegalovirus infection. From the reads, TCRdb called clonotypes with MiXCR, one entry per CDR3 protein. The sample consists of some 320,000 distinct CDR3 sequences, approximately 32% of them appearing once. These receptors have no known antigen. The sequenced sample was cultured PBMCs, obtained from culture after CMV antigen stimulation. Receptors were obtained from a human donor in good health (CMV status not recorded). Some clones in this sample may be carry-over from other donors' samples.

The chain recombines TRBV11-2 with TRBJ1-2; D is ambiguous. The CDR3 runs to 14 residues. Germline V gene sequence: CDR1 SGHAT, CDR2 FQNNGV. Trimming cost V 6 bases and J 0 bases, with 11 bases left between them. CDR3 nucleotides: TGTGCCAGCAGTGCATCTAAAGCTAACTATGGCTACACCTTC. Protein product: CASSASKANYGYTF. Filled out from reference TRBV11-2 and TRBJ1-2, the complete variable domain reads EAGVAQSPRYKIIEKRQSVAFWCNPISGHATLYWYQQILGQGPKLLIQFQNNGVVDDSQLPKDRFSAERLKGVDSTLKIQPAKLEDSAVYLCASSASKANYGYTFGSGTRLTVV.

V is TRBV6-6 and J is TRBJ1-6, with 7 bases aligning to TRBD1. V shed 5 bases, J shed 7 bases, and the junction held 5 bases outside the gene matches. Germline assignment: CDR1 MNHNY and CDR2 SVGAGI (reference sequence). The CDR3 is 14 residues long. As DNA, the CDR3 is TGTGCCAGCAGTGTTGGACAGGAAAATTCACCCCTCCACTTT. This translates into CASSVGQENSPLHF.

The CDR3 sequence: CASSSGQGTQDTQYF. The CDR3 nucleotides read TGTGCCAGCAGCTCAGGACAGGGGACACAAGATACGCAGTATTTT. The chain is built from TRBV11-2 and TRBJ2-3; the match to TRBD1 covers 9 bases. The germline V gene encodes CDR1 SGHAT and CDR2 FQNNGV. The CDR3 runs to 15 residues. V dropped 4 bases and J dropped 5; count of bases not matched to a gene: 7.

Only one count was recorded for this clonotype. V is TRBV3-1 and J is TRBJ2-5, with D perhaps matching TRBD1 (7 bases). From germline, CDR1 is LGHDT and CDR2 YNNKEL (reference sequence). The CDR3 runs 14 residues. With 3 bases removed from V and 5 bases from J, the gap between germline ends came to 13 bases. Written as DNA, the CDR3 is TGTGCCAGCAGCCAGGCTTCAGGGGGGGAGACCCAGTACTTC. Translated: CASSQASGGETQYF.

This rearrangement joins TRBV28 to TRBJ1-5, with a weak D call TRBD1 (5 bases). The CDR3 consists of 17 residues. V lost 5 bases to trimming and J lost 0 bases, with 17 bases between them. The germline gives CDR1 MDHEN, CDR2 SYDVKM. The CDR3 DNA reads TGTGCCAGCAGTATGGACAAAAAGAGGTATAGCAATCAGCCCCAGCATTTT. Protein: CASSMDKKRYSNQPQHF.

This sequence joins TRBV7-8 and TRBJ1-6, with D possibly TRBD1 on 6 matching bases. Per germline, CDR1 SGHVS and CDR2 FQNEAQ. Trimming removed 0 bases from V and 3 bases from J, with 12 bases in between. This CDR3 is 17 amino acids long. This CDR3 is CASSLARGAVYNSPLHF. Here the CDR3 DNA reads TGTGCCAGCAGCTTAGCGCGGGGGGCCGTCTATAATTCACCCCTCCACTTT.

The chain employs TRBV6-5 and TRBJ1-5; TRBD1 is a possible D gene (6 bases). This CDR3 spans 16 amino acids. Germline CDR1 and CDR2: MNHEY and SVGAGI. V lost 4 bases to trimming and J lost 0 bases, with 13 bases between them. The CDR3, as DNA: TGTGCCAGCAGTTCCGGGACACAGTATAGCAATCAGCCCCAGCATTTT. Its protein product is CASSSGTQYSNQPQHF.

J is TRBJ1-3 and V is TRBV12-3 or TRBV12-4; maybe TRBD1 (6 bases). The CDR3 contains 16 residues. Trimming took off 6 bases at V and 0 bases at J, with 15 bases between the two ends. The CDR3 DNA follows: TGTGCCAGCAGGAAACAGGGTTTTACCTCTGGAAACACCATATATTTT. Encoded protein: CASRKQGFTSGNTIYF.